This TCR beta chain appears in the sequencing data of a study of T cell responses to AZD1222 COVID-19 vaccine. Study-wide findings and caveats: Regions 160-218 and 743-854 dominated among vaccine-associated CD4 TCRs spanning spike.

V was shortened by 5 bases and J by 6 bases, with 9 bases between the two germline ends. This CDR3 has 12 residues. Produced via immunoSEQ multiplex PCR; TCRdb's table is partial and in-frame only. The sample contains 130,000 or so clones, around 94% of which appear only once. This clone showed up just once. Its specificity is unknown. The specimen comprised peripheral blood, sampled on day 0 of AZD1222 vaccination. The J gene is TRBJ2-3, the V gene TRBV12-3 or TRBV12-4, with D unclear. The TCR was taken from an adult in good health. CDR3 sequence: CASSHIRDTQYF. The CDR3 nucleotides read TGTGCCAGCAGTCACATTAGGGATACGCAGTATTTT.